These T cell receptor beta chains were read from a single sample in a study of T cell responses to AZD1222 COVID-19 vaccine. The table came from immunoSEQ multiplex PCR; TCRdb's copy has only in-frame clones and leaves some out. This table has approximately 190,000 clones, about 92% appearing once. The source material was peripheral blood, sampled on day 0 of AZD1222 vaccination. All receptors derive from an adult in good health. Each CDR3 is given with its conserved first and last residue. Each record gives: V gene, D gene, J gene, clone size, CDR3 protein, CDR3 DNA. The D gene is left open where the match is weak. Part of the rows lack a size; the others show once, few, many or a class for expanded clones.

V: TRBV6-6
D: -
J: TRBJ1-4
size: -
CDR3: CASSYRSQTTNEKLFF
DNA: TGTGCCAGCAGTTACAGATCGCAGACAACTAATGAAAAACTGTTTTTT

V: TRBV6-1
D: -
J: TRBJ2-1
size: -
CDR3: CASSEVASYSEQFF
DNA: TGTGCCAGCAGTGAAGTGGCGAGCTACAGTGAGCAGTTCTTC

V: TRBV3-1/TRBV3-2
D: -
J: TRBJ2-5
size: -
CDR3: CASSQVWGTRETQYF
DNA: TGTGCCAGCAGCCAAGTTTGGGGCACAAGAGAGACCCAGTACTTC

V: TRBV7-3
D: -
J: TRBJ1-6
size: once
CDR3: CASSPGSYNSPLHF
DNA: TGTGCCAGCAGCCCTGGGTCTTATAATTCACCCCTCCACTTT

V: TRBV19
D: TRBD1
J: TRBJ1-4
size: -
CDR3: CASSIAGGDEKLFF
DNA: TGTGCCAGTAGTATAGCAGGGGGGGATGAAAAACTGTTTTTT

V: TRBV7-9
D: TRBD2
J: TRBJ2-3
size: -
CDR3: CASSRTSGTDTQYF
DNA: TGTGCCAGCAGCAGGACTAGCGGCACAGATACGCAGTATTTT

V: TRBV7-9
D: -
J: TRBJ2-7
size: -
CDR3: CASSLDGGSGEQYF
DNA: TGTGCCAGCAGCTTAGACGGAGGGTCGGGCGAGCAGTACTTC

V: TRBV18
D: TRBD2
J: TRBJ2-2
size: -
CDR3: CASSRRLAANTGELFF
DNA: TGTGCCAGCTCACGGAGACTAGCGGCGAACACCGGGGAGCTGTTTTTT

V: TRBV11-3
D: -
J: TRBJ1-2
size: -
CDR3: CASSFRVSDGYTF
DNA: TGTGCCAGCAGCTTCAGGGTATCCGATGGCTACACCTTC

V: TRBV28
D: -
J: TRBJ1-2
size: -
CDR3: CASSLEAGLNYGYTF
DNA: TGTGCCAGCAGTTTAGAGGCAGGCCTTAACTATGGCTACACCTTC

V: TRBV30
D: -
J: TRBJ1-3
size: -
CDR3: CASPGRKFMSGNTIYF
DNA: TGTGCCTCCCCGGGACGGAAATTCATGTCTGGAAACACCATATATTTT

V: TRBV21-1
D: -
J: TRBJ2-2
size: -
CDR3: CASSRRGHISGTGELFF
DNA: TGTGCCAGCAGCAGGCGGGGACACATATCGGGCACCGGGGAGCTGTTTTTT

V: TRBV4-1
D: -
J: TRBJ1-2
size: -
CDR3: CASSQEIQGDYGYTF
DNA: TGCGCCAGCAGCCAAGAAATCCAAGGGGACTATGGCTACACCTTC

V: TRBV9
D: -
J: TRBJ2-2
size: -
CDR3: CASSPRPGVTGELFF
DNA: TGTGCCAGCAGCCCCCGCCCGGGAGTCACCGGGGAGCTGTTTTTT

V: TRBV27
D: -
J: TRBJ1-4
size: -
CDR3: CASSLRTRGPRNEKLFF
DNA: TGTGCCAGCAGTTTAAGGACCAGGGGACCTCGTAATGAAAAACTGTTTTTT

V: TRBV5-1
D: TRBD1
J: TRBJ2-3
size: -
CDR3: CASSPRTGGTDTQYF
DNA: TGCGCCAGCAGCCCCCGGACAGGGGGTACAGATACGCAGTATTTT

V: TRBV5-1
D: TRBD2
J: TRBJ2-7
size: -
CDR3: CASSTLAGASYEQYF
DNA: TGCGCCAGCAGCACCCTAGCGGGAGCCTCCTACGAGCAGTACTTC

V: TRBV7-9
D: -
J: TRBJ2-3
size: -
CDR3: CASSLGLAYDTQYF
DNA: TGTGCCAGCAGTTTGGGGCTAGCATACGATACGCAGTATTTT

V: TRBV27
D: -
J: TRBJ2-7
size: -
CDR3: CASSLRGASSYEQYF
DNA: TGTGCCAGCAGTTTGCGGGGCGCGAGCTCCTACGAGCAGTACTTC

V: TRBV20-1
D: -
J: TRBJ1-2
size: -
CDR3: CSASLPGTPYGYTF
DNA: TGCAGTGCTAGTTTACCGGGGACCCCCTATGGCTACACCTTC

V: TRBV6-5
D: -
J: TRBJ1-1
size: -
CDR3: CASSYSSGGTEAFF
DNA: TGTGCCAGCAGTTACTCGTCGGGGGGAACTGAAGCTTTCTTT

V: TRBV7-9
D: -
J: TRBJ1-6
size: -
CDR3: CASSSSPTADSNSPLHF
DNA: TGTGCCAGCAGCTCATCCCCGACAGCAGATTCCAATTCACCCCTCCACTTT

V: TRBV18
D: -
J: TRBJ1-1
size: -
CDR3: CASSPPTRNMNTEAFF
DNA: TGTGCCAGCTCACCACCGACTCGTAACATGAACACTGAAGCTTTCTTT

V: TRBV2
D: -
J: TRBJ1-6
size: -
CDR3: CASSELGRAHSPLHF
DNA: TGTGCCAGCAGTGAGTTGGGCAGGGCTCATTCACCCCTCCACTTT

V: TRBV20-1
D: -
J: TRBJ1-1
size: few
CDR3: CSVGTEAFF
DNA: TGCAGTGTGGGGACTGAAGCTTTCTTT

V: TRBV25-1
D: -
J: TRBJ1-1
size: -
CDR3: CASSELQGGNTEAFF
DNA: TGTGCCAGCTCTGAACTACAGGGCGGGAACACTGAAGCTTTCTTT

V: TRBV9
D: -
J: TRBJ1-1
size: -
CDR3: CASNPDGNTEAFF
DNA: TGTGCCAGCAACCCAGACGGGAACACTGAAGCTTTCTTT

V: TRBV24-1
D: TRBD1
J: TRBJ2-2
size: -
CDR3: CATSPPGQGVGELFF
DNA: TGTGCCACCAGTCCCCCGGGACAGGGGGTCGGGGAGCTGTTTTTT

V: TRBV7-9
D: TRBD2
J: TRBJ2-1
size: -
CDR3: CASSLVTSGYNEQFF
DNA: TGTGCCAGCAGCTTAGTTACTAGCGGGTACAATGAGCAGTTCTTC

V: TRBV6-2/TRBV6-3
D: -
J: TRBJ2-5
size: -
CDR3: CASSLVQETQYF
DNA: TGTGCCAGCAGTCTAGTACAAGAGACCCAGTACTTC

V: TRBV24-1
D: -
J: TRBJ1-2
size: -
CDR3: CATSDSGTNGYTF
DNA: TGTGCCACCAGTGATTCCGGGACAAATGGCTACACCTTC

V: TRBV12-3/TRBV12-4
D: -
J: TRBJ1-5
size: -
CDR3: CASRRTINQPQHF
DNA: TGTGCCAGCAGACGAACCATAAATCAGCCCCAGCATTTT

V: TRBV4-1
D: TRBD2
J: TRBJ2-1
size: -
CDR3: CASSPRGWRGGPNEQFF
DNA: TGCGCCAGCAGCCCGCGGGGTTGGCGGGGGGGCCCCAATGAGCAGTTCTTC

V: TRBV6-5
D: -
J: TRBJ2-7
size: -
CDR3: CASSVNSYEQYF
DNA: TGTGCCAGCAGCGTCAACAGCTACGAGCAGTACTTC

V: TRBV4-2
D: -
J: TRBJ1-1
size: -
CDR3: CASSQGGGYQNTEAFF
DNA: TGTGCCAGCAGCCAAGGCGGGGGTTACCAGAACACTGAAGCTTTCTTT

V: TRBV11-2
D: TRBD1
J: TRBJ1-4
size: once
CDR3: CASHNRGANEKLFF
DNA: TGTGCCAGCCACAACAGGGGAGCTAATGAAAAACTGTTTTTT

V: TRBV5-1
D: TRBD1
J: TRBJ2-2
size: -
CDR3: CASSFRLTGVGELFF
DNA: TGCGCCAGCAGCTTCAGGCTCACAGGGGTCGGGGAGCTGTTTTTT

V: TRBV6-5
D: TRBD1
J: TRBJ1-2
size: -
CDR3: CASSYNTGTGDGYTF
DNA: TGTGCCAGCAGTTATAATACTGGGACAGGGGATGGCTACACCTTC

V: TRBV5-1
D: TRBD1
J: TRBJ1-2
size: -
CDR3: CASSLDASGRGGGYTF
DNA: TGCGCCAGCAGCTTGGATGCGTCAGGCAGAGGGGGCGGCTACACCTTC

V: TRBV6-5
D: -
J: TRBJ1-4
size: -
CDR3: CASVEGPHTGKLFF
DNA: TGTGCCAGCGTGGAGGGACCCCACACAGGAAAACTGTTTTTT

V: TRBV24-1
D: -
J: TRBJ2-2
size: -
CDR3: CATSGGTGELFF
DNA: TGTGCCACCAGTGGTGGGACCGGGGAGCTGTTTTTT

V: TRBV5-1
D: -
J: TRBJ2-2
size: -
CDR3: CASSPGDRSNTGELFF
DNA: TGCGCCAGCAGCCCCGGGGACCGAAGCAACACCGGGGAGCTGTTTTTT

V: TRBV3-1/TRBV3-2
D: -
J: TRBJ2-3
size: -
CDR3: CATGRGRTDTQYF
DNA: TGTGCCACGGGGAGGGGGCGCACAGATACGCAGTATTTT

V: TRBV28
D: -
J: TRBJ1-2
size: once
CDR3: CASSFLGRNVGYTF
DNA: TGTGCCAGCAGTTTTTTGGGACGGAACGTCGGCTACACCTTC